This T cell receptor beta chain was captured in a study of control samples from healthy donors and cancer patients. Profiled with immunoSEQ multiplex PCR; TCRdb holds only in-frame clones, not every one. The data hold about 180,000 clones, with 90% observed a single time. V lost 9 bases and J lost 7, with 16 bases in between. Per germline, CDR1 SGHNT and CDR2 YENEEA. The CDR3 length is 13 residues. This chain joins TRBV11-3 and TRBJ2-1; D gene ambiguous. The receptor was derived from a woman aged 50 to 65 in good health. The sequenced sample consisted of blood. The CDR3 sequence: CASRQDLDNEQFF. CDR3 nucleotide sequence: TGTGCCAGTCGACAAGACCTTGATAATGAGCAGTTCTTC.